This T cell receptor beta chain was obtained from a study of T-cell reconstitution after alpha-beta-depleted transplantation in children. Looked up from germline, CDR1 is DFQATT and CDR2 is SNEGSKA (reference sequence). V was shortened by 0 bases and J by 4 bases, with 15 bases between the two germline ends. The CDR3 has 15 residues. A library of TCRbeta sequences, prepared with unique molecular identifiers, was generated. A single record per CDR3 protein comes from TCRdb applying MiXCR to the PCR reads. The repertoire holds about 440,000 distinct CDR3 sequences, 43% seen once, with under 35% in the top ten. About this clonotype itself: Its antigen is unknown.

Whole-study findings and limits: From newly produced T cells came most of the T-cell counts and diversity one year after transplant. Where alpha-beta T cells came from about two months after transplant was reportedly several hundred expanded graft clones. Some patients showed high day-60 TCRbeta diversity, which derived from surviving recipient T cells and thymic progenitors.

Source: PBMCs, taken before TCRalphabeta/CD19-depleted stem cell transplant. The clonotype comes from a girl aged 2-10 years with aplastic anemia, due to receive a stem cell transplant. The chain joins TRBV20-1 to TRBJ1-2, with a possible D match to TRBD1 (5 bases). The CDR3 here is CSARDRQGRGYGYTF. Here the CDR3 DNA reads TGCAGTGCTAGAGATCGGCAGGGCCGGGGCTATGGCTACACCTTC.